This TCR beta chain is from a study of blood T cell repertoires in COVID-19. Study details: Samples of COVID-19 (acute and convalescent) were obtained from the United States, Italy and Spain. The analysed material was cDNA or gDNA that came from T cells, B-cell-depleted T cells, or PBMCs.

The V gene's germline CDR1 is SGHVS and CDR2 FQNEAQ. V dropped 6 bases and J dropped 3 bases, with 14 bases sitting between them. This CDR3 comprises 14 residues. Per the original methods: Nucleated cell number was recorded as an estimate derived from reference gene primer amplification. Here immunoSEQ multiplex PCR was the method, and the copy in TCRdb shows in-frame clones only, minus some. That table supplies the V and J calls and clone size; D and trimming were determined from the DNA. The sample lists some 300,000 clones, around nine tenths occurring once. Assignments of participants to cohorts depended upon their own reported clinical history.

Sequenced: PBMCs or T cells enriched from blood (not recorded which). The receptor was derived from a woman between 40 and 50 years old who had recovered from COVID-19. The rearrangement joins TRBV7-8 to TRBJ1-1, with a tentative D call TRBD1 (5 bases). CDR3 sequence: CASRGGTGDTEAFF. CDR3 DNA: TGTGCCAGCAGAGGAGGGACGGGCGACACTGAAGCTTTCTTT.